A few counts support the clone carrying this T cell receptor beta chain. These data originate in a study of CD8 T cells in Susac syndrome. Peripheral blood CD8+ and CD4+ T cells were profiled by TCR beta sequencing. The healthy controls were matched to patients by age and sex. Negative isolation was applied to CD8+ and CD4+ T cells, and FACS enrichment was applied to TEMRA cells. Random hexamers were used to reverse transcribe an amount of roughly 0.45 to 1 ug RNA. TCR beta CDR3 was amplified by immunoSEQ covering 54 Vbeta and 13 Jbeta. TCRdb passed the immunoSEQ multiplex PCR reads through MiXCR, listing each CDR3 protein once. The repertoire holds roughly 150,000 distinct CDR3 sequences, with approximately 92% as singletons. V was clipped by 2 bases and J by 0 bases, with 8 bases between them. CDR1 is MNHEY and CDR2 is SVGAGI in the germline V gene. This CDR3 has 14 residues.

The genes are TRBV6-5 and TRBJ2-7; D uncertain. This receptor was obtained from a human donor in good health. Sequencing was done on a sample of CD4+ T cells from PBMCs. The CDR3 sequence is CASSYGRASYEQYF. CDR3 nucleotides: TGTGCCAGCAGTTACGGACGGGCCTCCTACGAGCAGTACTTC.